These 14 T cell receptor beta chains were sequenced from one sample in a study of blood T cell repertoires in COVID-19. The protocol was immunoSEQ multiplex PCR, while the TCRdb copy is restricted to in-frame clones and leaves out a portion. The profile shows more than 95,000 clones, roughly 83% of them singletons. Source material: peripheral blood. The receptors were sampled from a woman of 80 years or more with active or convalescent COVID-19.

The rearrangement links TRBV4-2 to TRBJ2-7, with 12 bases aligning to TRBD2. CDR3 size: 17 residues. The J segment lost 2 bases and the V segment lost 2 bases, leaving 7 bases of the junction unmatched. The germline gives CDR1 LGHNA, CDR2 YNFKEQ. The CDR3 DNA reads as TGTGCCAGCAGCCAACGACTAGCGGGAGATCCGACCTACGAGCAGTACTTC. This sequence encodes CASSQRLAGDPTYEQYF.

The chain employs TRBV2 and TRBJ1-1, with a tentative D call TRBD1 (5 bases). This CDR3 has 13 residues. The V end was cut by 10 bases, the J end by 1 base, with 13 bases between. CDR1 and CDR2 from the germline V gene are SNHLY and FYNNEI. CDR3 bases: TGTGCCAACACGCAGGGTGAGAACACTGAAGCTTTCTTT. Translation gives CANTQGENTEAFF. The variable domain in full, completed from reference TRBV2 and TRBJ1-1, reads EPEVTQTPSHQVTQMGQEVILRCVPISNHLYFYWYRQILGQKVEFLVSFYNNEISEKSEIFDDQFSVERPDGSNFTLKIRSTKLEDSAMYFCANTQGENTEAFFGQGTRLTVV.

The chain couples TRBV28 to TRBJ1-2; a weak D match, TRBD1 (5 bases). V was cut by 3 bases and J by 2 bases, with 13 bases left in between. Germline lookup yields CDR1 MDHEN and CDR2 SYDVKM. The CDR3 sequence is 15 residues long. This CDR3 reads CASSFRGNRNYGYTF. The CDR3 DNA follows: TGTGCCAGCAGTTTTCGGGGGAATAGGAACTATGGCTACACCTTC.

This clone was counted once. The V gene is TRBV24-1, the J gene TRBJ1-2; TRBD1 agrees at 7 bases. After removal of 4 bases from V and 8 bases from J, the junction contained 9 bases not matched to a gene. The CDR3 extends over 14 amino acids. The germline V gene encodes CDR1 KGHDR and CDR2 SFDVKD. CDR3 sequence reads: CATSDPVTGNGYTF. The CDR3 region has the DNA TGTGCCACCAGTGACCCCGTGACAGGGAACGGCTACACCTTC.

Here the CDR3 reads CASSLGTSGRSSYEQYF. In DNA form, the CDR3 reads TGTGCCAGCAGCCTGGGGACTAGCGGGAGGAGCTCCTACGAGCAGTACTTC. This sequence joins TRBV7-2 and TRBJ2-7; 15 bases map to TRBD2. Germline CDR1 is SGHTA and CDR2 is FQGNSA. The CDR3 covers 17 residues. V shed 5 bases, J shed 0 bases, and the junction held 5 bases outside the gene matches.

This sequence joins TRBV7-2 and TRBJ2-3; possibly TRBD2 for D (5 bases). The V gene's germline CDR1 is SGHTA and CDR2 FQGNSA. The CDR3 runs 13 residues. V was trimmed by 5 bases and J by 1 base, leaving 7 bases between them. CDR3 in amino acids: CASSPGGTDTQYF. Here the CDR3 DNA reads TGTGCCAGCAGCCCCGGGGGCACAGATACGCAGTATTTT.

Points on this clone: Its ends do not fully match the called genes, so a read error is possible. The V and J genes are TRBV28 and TRBJ1-4, with 7 bases fitting TRBD1. The germline V gene has CDR1 MDHEN and CDR2 SYDVKM. The CDR3 is made up of 12 amino acids. For the CDR3, the DNA is TGTGCCAGCAGCTCCCCTTATTCGGGACAGATTTTT. Protein: CASSSPYSGQIF.

In this sample, this clone turned up once. V usage is TRBV5-1 and J usage is TRBJ1-3, with D possibly matching TRBD1 (5 bases). Germline V lookup: CDR1 SGHRS, CDR2 YFSETQ. This CDR3 has 16 amino acids. The germline V and J ends were trimmed by 0 bases and 0 bases, with 10 bases remaining between them. Here the CDR3 reads CASSLGQQASGNTIYF. The DNA of the CDR3 is TGCGCCAGCAGCTTGGGACAGCAAGCCTCTGGAAACACCATATATTTT.

This chain joins TRBV19 and TRBJ1-3; D remains ambiguous. V lost 8 bases and J lost 2, with 13 bases in between. The V gene's germline CDR1 is LNHDA and CDR2 SQIVND (reference sequence). This CDR3 is built from 14 residues. The DNA for the CDR3 is TGTGCCAGTGGAGAGGAGCCGGCTGGAAACACCATATATTTT. It is translated as CASGEEPAGNTIYF.

This clone was found a few times. V gene TRBV19 combines with J gene TRBJ1-5, with TRBD1 matching 8 bases. Germline CDR1 and CDR2: LNHDA and SQIVND (reference sequence). V was clipped by 4 bases and J by 6 bases; unmatched bases: 11. The CDR3 sequence is 16 residues long. The CDR3 region is CASSTGYRGTGQPQHF. The CDR3 DNA reads TGTGCCAGTAGTACGGGTTACAGGGGGACCGGTCAGCCCCAGCATTTT.

The chain is built from TRBV18 and TRBJ1-2; 7 nucleotides align to TRBD1. Germline V gene lookup returns CDR1 KGHSH and CDR2 LQKENI. The CDR3 totals 17 residues. V was clipped by 3 bases and J by 0 bases; unmatched bases: 10. CDR3 loop: CASSPPGQRDSNYGYTF. The CDR3 DNA sequence: TGTGCCAGCTCACCCCCGGGACAGAGGGATTCTAACTATGGCTACACCTTC. Using reference TRBV18 and TRBJ1-2 for the parts outside the CDR3, the full variable domain is NAGVMQNPRHLVRRRGQEARLRCSPMKGHSHVYWYRQLPEEGLKFMVYLQKENIIDESGMPKERFSAEFPKEGPSILRIQQVVRGDSAAYFCASSPPGQRDSNYGYTFGSGTRLTVV.

The count of this clone is one. V is TRBV19 and J is TRBJ1-2; TRBD1 agrees at 10 bases. This CDR3 region has 13 residues. CDR1 is LNHDA and CDR2 is SQIVND in the germline V gene (reference sequence). Trimming at V came to 5 bases and at J to 7 bases, leaving 4 bases not matched to a gene. This chain's CDR3 is CASSLGQGLGYTF. CDR3 sequence (DNA): TGTGCCAGTAGTCTGGGACAGGGGCTTGGCTACACCTTC.

The chain recombines TRBV27 with TRBJ1-1; tentative D call: TRBD1 (6 bases). This CDR3 comprises 13 residues. With 8 bases removed from V and 5 bases from J, the gap between germline ends came to 15 bases. Germline lookup yields CDR1 MNHEY and CDR2 SMNVEV (reference sequence). The CDR3 region is CASWYRDSTEAFF. The CDR3 coding sequence is TGTGCCAGCTGGTACAGGGATTCAACTGAAGCTTTCTTT.

The chain links TRBV2 to TRBJ1-2; D is undetermined. The germline V gene encodes CDR1 SNHLY and CDR2 FYNNEI. The CDR3 has 14 residues. The ends were cut back, 6 bases at V and 2 bases at J, with 13 bases in the middle. CDR3 protein: CASRIAAANYGYTF. The CDR3 bases are TGTGCCAGCAGAATCGCGGCAGCGAACTATGGCTACACCTTC.